The present entry profiles one T cell receptor (beta chain) with its context. No cognate antigen has been identified for it. Base qualities are not recorded, but no much larger clone differs from it by a single base. These data belong to a study of neoadjuvant anti-PD-1 for oral cavity cancer (dated by TCRdb to the early 2020s). As for the study more broadly: Patients mostly received three to four biweekly doses of nivolumab at 3 mg/kg before curative-intent surgical resection. Responders were defined as patients with complete response, partial response or stable disease by RECIST 1.1; non-responders were defined as patients with progression. There were 12 patients in the parent correlative cohort, and the response rate was over 25%. A fourth nivolumab dose was given around day 43 to patients without progression, and definitive surgical resection was performed in those patients on days 50-56.

For deep sequencing of PBMC libraries, mostly about 480 ng of input genomic DNA was used, and six replicates were run per sample. TCRbeta libraries were prepared with the immunoSEQ hsTCRbeta kit according to the manufacturer's instructions. Sequencing of the completed libraries took place using an Illumina NovaSeq 6000 S4 flow cell after they had been pooled to around 3.3 nM. Under the source paper's analysis protocol: Raw data preprocessing and quality control were performed with the immunoSEQ Analyzer. The analysis was restricted to productive rearrangements, with each unique CDR3 amino acid sequence defining a clonotype. Repertoire clonality was estimated as the Gini-Simpson index, computed with the R package tcR. Student's t test was used to compare Gini indices, while Pearson correlation assessed associations with tumor size change. Sourced from immuneACCESS, this table was stored by TCRdb with only in-frame sequences that have V and J called. A share of the clones is absent; for the studies checked, an unresolved V gene accounts for under half, and the remainder has no known explanation. V, J and clone size are taken as reported in that table, and D and trimming were inferred from the DNA itself. Counted in this sample were fewer than 40,000 clones; around 87% of them appeared once. The ten largest clones represent about 4% of the sample.

The meaning of the sample's time point label: before neoadjuvant nivolumab. Patients had been newly diagnosed with stage II-IVA oral cavity squamous cell carcinoma, and no prior systemic or radiation treatment had been given to the patients. Everyone in the cohort had locally advanced, HPV-negative oral cavity squamous cell carcinoma. Peripheral blood mononuclear cells were analyzed directly and were not maintained or expanded in culture. The samples were drawn from a longitudinal correlative study tied to a single-arm phase II trial testing neoadjuvant nivolumab in oral cavity squamous cell carcinoma. Genomic DNA-based TCRbeta sequencing was performed on subject-matched pre- and post-treatment PBMCs and tumors from three responders and three non-responders. Peripheral blood mononuclear cells were collected before nivolumab treatment and again after treatment, at the time of surgery. Genomic DNA was isolated from PBMCs using the Maxwell RSC DNA from Cells kit.

Results and caveats for the whole study, not just this receptor: The TCR analyses had only three patients in each response group, and the authors called for validation in larger cohorts. Higher pretreatment blood Treg/Th17 ratios correlated with both higher pretreatment blood TCRbeta clonality and lower post-treatment tumor TCRbeta clonality. After neoadjuvant nivolumab, significantly higher T cell clonality (Gini index) was found within PBMCs in non-responders than in responders.

This receptor was identified in a person aged 35-79 years with oral cavity squamous cell carcinoma. The sequenced sample was PBMCs, obtained before nivolumab (anti-PD-1) treatment.

Here is the DNA: TGTGCCAGCAGGGGGCTTAATGGAAACACCATATATTTT. This yields the protein CASRGLNGNTIYF. The V gene is TRBV19 and the J gene is TRBJ1-3, and TRBD1 aligns with 8 junction nucleotides. The germline V gene (reference sequence) specifies LNHDA as CDR1 and SQIVND as CDR2. The V end gives up 9 bases and the J end 3 bases, leaving 4 bases in the junction not matched to a gene. The CDR3 numbers 13 residues from cysteine through phenylalanine. CDR3 DNA only is kept here, 39 bases in frame from base 1.